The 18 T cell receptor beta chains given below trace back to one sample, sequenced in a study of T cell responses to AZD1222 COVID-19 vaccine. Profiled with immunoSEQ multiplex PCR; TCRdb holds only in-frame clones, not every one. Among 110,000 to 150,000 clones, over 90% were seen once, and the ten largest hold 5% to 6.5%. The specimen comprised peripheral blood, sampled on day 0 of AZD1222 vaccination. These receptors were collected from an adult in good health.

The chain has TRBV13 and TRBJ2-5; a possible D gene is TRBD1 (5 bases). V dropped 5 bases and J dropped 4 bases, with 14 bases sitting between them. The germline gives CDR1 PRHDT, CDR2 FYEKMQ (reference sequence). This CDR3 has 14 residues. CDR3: CASSIDSPLETQYF. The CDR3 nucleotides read TGTGCCAGCAGCATCGACAGTCCCCTAGAGACCCAGTACTTC.

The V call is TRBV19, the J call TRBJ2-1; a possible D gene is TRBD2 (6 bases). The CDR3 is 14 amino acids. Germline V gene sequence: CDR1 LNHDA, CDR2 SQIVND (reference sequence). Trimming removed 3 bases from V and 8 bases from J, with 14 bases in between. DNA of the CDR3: TGTGCCAGTAGTATCCCCGGGAGTTCTGATGAGCAGTTCTTC. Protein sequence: CASSIPGSSDEQFF. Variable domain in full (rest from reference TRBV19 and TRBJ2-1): DGGITQSPKYLFRKEGQNVTLSCEQNLNHDAMYWYRQDPGQGLRLIYYSQIVNDFQKGDIAEGYSVSREKKESFPLTVTSAQKNPTAFYLCASSIPGSSDEQFFGPGTRLTVL.

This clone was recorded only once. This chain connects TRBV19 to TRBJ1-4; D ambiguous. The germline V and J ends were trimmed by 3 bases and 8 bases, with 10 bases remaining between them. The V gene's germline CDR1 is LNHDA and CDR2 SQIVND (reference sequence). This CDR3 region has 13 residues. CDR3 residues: CASSIARGEKLFF. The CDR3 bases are TGTGCCAGTAGTATCGCCAGAGGGGAAAAACTGTTTTTT.

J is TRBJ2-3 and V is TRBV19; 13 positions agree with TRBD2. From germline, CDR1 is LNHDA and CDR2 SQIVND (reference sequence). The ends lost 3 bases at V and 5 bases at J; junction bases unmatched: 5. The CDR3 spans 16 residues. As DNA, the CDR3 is TGTGCCAGTAGTATCGGACTAGCGGGAGTGGGAGATACGCAGTATTTT. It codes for CASSIGLAGVGDTQYF.

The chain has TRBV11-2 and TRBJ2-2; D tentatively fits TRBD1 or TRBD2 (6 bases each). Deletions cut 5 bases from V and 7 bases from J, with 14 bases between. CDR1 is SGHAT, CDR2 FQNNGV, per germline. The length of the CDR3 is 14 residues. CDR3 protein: CASSLNREVGELFF. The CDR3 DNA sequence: TGTGCCAGCAGCCTCAACAGGGAGGTCGGGGAGCTGTTTTTT. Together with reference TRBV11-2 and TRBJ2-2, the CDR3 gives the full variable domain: EAGVAQSPRYKIIEKRQSVAFWCNPISGHATLYWYQQILGQGPKLLIQFQNNGVVDDSQLPKDRFSAERLKGVDSTLKIQPAKLEDSAVYLCASSLNREVGELFFGEGSRLTVL.

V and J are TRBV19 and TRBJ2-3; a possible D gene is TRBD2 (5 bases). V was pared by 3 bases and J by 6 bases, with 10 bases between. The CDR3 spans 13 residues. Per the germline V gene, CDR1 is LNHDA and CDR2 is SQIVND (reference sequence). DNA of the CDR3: TGTGCCAGTAGTATGGGCTGGAGGGATACGCAGTATTTT. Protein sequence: CASSMGWRDTQYF.

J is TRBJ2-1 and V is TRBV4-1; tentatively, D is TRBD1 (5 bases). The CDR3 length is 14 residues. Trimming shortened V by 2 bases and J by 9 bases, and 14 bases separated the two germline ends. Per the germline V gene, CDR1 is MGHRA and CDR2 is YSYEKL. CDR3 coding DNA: TGCGCCAGCAGCCAATTCTCCGCAAGGGGTGAGCAGTTCTTC. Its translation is CASSQFSARGEQFF.

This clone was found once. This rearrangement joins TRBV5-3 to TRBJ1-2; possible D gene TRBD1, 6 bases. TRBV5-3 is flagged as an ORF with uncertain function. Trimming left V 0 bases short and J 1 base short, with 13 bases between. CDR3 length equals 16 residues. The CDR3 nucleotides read TGTGCCAGAAGCTTGGCCCCGACAGGTCATAACTATGGCTACACCTTC. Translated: CARSLAPTGHNYGYTF.

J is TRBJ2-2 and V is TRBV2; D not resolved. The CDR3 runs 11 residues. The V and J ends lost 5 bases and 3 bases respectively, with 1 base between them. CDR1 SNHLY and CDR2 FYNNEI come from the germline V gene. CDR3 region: CASSYTGELFF. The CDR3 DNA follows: TGTGCCAGCAGTTACACCGGGGAGCTGTTTTTT. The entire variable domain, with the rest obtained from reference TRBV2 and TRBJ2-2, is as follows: EPEVTQTPSHQVTQMGQEVILRCVPISNHLYFYWYRQILGQKVEFLVSFYNNEISEKSEIFDDQFSVERPDGSNFTLKIRSTKLEDSAMYFCASSYTGELFFGEGSRLTVL.

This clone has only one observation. CDR3 bases: TGTGCCAGCAGTTTATCGACAGGGGTAGGCTACACCTTC. Amino acid sequence: CASSLSTGVGYTF. The V gene is TRBV27, the J gene TRBJ1-2; TRBD1 matches at 8 bases. CDR1 is MNHEY and CDR2 is SMNVEV in the germline V gene (reference sequence). This CDR3 spans 13 amino acids. Trimming took 0 bases from V and 8 from J; bases not matched to a gene: 2.

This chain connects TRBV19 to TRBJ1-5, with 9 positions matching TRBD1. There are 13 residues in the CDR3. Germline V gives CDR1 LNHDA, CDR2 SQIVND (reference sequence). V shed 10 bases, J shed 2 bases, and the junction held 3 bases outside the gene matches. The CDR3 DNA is TGTGCCACCCGGACAGGGGGCAATCAGCCCCAGCATTTT. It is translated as CATRTGGNQPQHF.

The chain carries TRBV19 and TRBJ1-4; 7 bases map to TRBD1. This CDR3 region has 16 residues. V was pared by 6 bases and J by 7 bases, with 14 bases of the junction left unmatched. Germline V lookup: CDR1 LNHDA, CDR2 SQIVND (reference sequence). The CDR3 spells CASSPSWGAGGEKLFF. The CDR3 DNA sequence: TGTGCCAGTAGCCCCTCGTGGGGGGCAGGGGGTGAAAAACTGTTTTTT.

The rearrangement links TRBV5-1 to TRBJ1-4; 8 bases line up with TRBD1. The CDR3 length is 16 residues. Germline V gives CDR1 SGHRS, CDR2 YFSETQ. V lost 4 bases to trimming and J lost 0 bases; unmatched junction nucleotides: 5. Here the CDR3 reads CASSTGQGTTNEKLFF. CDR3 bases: TGCGCCAGCAGCACCGGACAGGGCACAACTAATGAAAAACTGTTTTTT.

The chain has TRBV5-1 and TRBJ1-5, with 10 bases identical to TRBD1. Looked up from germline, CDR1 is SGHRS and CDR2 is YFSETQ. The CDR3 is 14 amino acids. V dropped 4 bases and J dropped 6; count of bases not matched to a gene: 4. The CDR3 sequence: CASSTGTGAQPQHF. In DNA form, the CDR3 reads TGCGCCAGCAGCACCGGGACAGGGGCTCAGCCCCAGCATTTT. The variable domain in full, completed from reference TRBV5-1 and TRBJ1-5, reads KAGVTQTPRYLIKTRGQQVTLSCSPISGHRSVSWYQQTPGQGLQFLFEYFSETQRNKGNFPGRFSGRQFSNSRSEMNVSTLELGDSALYLCASSTGTGAQPQHFGDGTRLSIL.

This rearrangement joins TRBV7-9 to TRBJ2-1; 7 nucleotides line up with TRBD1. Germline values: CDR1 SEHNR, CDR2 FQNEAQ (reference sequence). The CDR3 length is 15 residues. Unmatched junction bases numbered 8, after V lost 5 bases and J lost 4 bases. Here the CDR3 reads CASSRSTGWYNEQFF. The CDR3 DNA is TGTGCCAGCAGCAGATCGACAGGGTGGTACAATGAGCAGTTCTTC.

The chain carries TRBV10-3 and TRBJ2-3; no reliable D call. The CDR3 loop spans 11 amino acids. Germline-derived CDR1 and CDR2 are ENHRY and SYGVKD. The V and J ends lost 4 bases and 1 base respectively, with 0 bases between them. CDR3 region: CAISGTDTQYF. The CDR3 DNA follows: TGTGCCATCAGTGGCACAGATACGCAGTATTTT.

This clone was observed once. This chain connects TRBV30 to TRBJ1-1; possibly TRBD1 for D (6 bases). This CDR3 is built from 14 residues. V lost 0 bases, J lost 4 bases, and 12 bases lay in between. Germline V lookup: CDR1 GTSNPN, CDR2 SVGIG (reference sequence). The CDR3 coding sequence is TGTGCCTGGAGTGTATTAAGAGGGGGCACTGAAGCTTTCTTT. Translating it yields CAWSVLRGGTEAFF.

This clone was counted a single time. CDR3 region: CASSPGQWYQETQYF. The CDR3 DNA follows: TGTGCCAGCAGCCCCGGACAGTGGTACCAAGAGACCCAGTACTTC. The rearrangement uses TRBV5-4 and TRBJ2-5; D possibly corresponds to TRBD1 (6 bases). Germline CDR1 SGHNT, CDR2 YYREEE (reference sequence). The CDR3 covers 15 residues. Trimming pared 4 bases from V and 0 bases from J, leaving 13 bases between.